A selection of T cell receptor beta chains follows, all from one sample in a study of T cells after yellow fever vaccination. TCRdb used MiXCR to reprocess the 5' RACE reads, holding one entry per CDR3 protein. The sample has 250,000 or so distinct CDR3 sequences, around 6.7% seen once; the top ten hold about 1%. The specimen comprised CD4+ T cells sorted from PBMCs, sampled on the day of the yellow fever booster vaccination. The receptor set was obtained from a man aged 25 to 45 who received the YFV17D yellow fever vaccine. The CDR3 runs from the conserved cysteine through the conserved F or W. The D gene is left open where the match is weak. Only some rows state a clone size, as once, few, many or a class for expanded clones.

d_call	clone_size	j_call	v_call	cdr3_nt	cdr3_aa
-	many	TRBJ2-5	TRBV6-6	TGTGCCAGCAGTTTCCCGGGGAGAGAGACCCAGTACTTC	CASSFPGRETQYF
-	few	TRBJ2-7	TRBV5-4	TGTGCCAGCAGAAGTGTTCTGGGGGAGCAGTACTTC	CASRSVLGEQYF
-	-	TRBJ1-2	TRBV7-2	TGTGCCAGCAGCTTCCCGGACAGAGCTAACTATGGCTACACCTTC	CASSFPDRANYGYTF
-	many	TRBJ2-7	TRBV6-5	TGTGCCAGCAGTTCGGACGTAGTCTCCTACGAGCAGTACTTC	CASSSDVVSYEQYF
-	-	TRBJ1-5	TRBV3-1	TGTGCCAGCAGCCAAGGCGTAGGGAATCAGCCCCAGCATTTT	CASSQGVGNQPQHF
TRBD2	-	TRBJ2-7	TRBV6-1	TGTGCCAGCAGCCAGGCCTCAAGCGGGAGATACGAGCAGTACTTC	CASSQASSGRYEQYF
-	many	TRBJ2-3	TRBV20-1	TGCAGTGAAGGAACGGCAGATACGCAGTATTTT	CSEGTADTQYF
-	-	TRBJ2-1	TRBV11-3	TGTGCCAGCAGCACTCCGCCGGGATCCACCAACAATGAGCAGTTCTTC	CASSTPPGSTNNEQFF
-	-	TRBJ2-1	TRBV7-2	TGTGCCAGCAGCTTAACCTGGGCACCGGAGCAGTTCTTC	CASSLTWAPEQFF
-	-	TRBJ2-2	TRBV5-1	TGCGCCAGCACCCAGGAGAACACCGGGGAGCTGTTTTTT	CASTQENTGELFF
TRBD1	few	TRBJ2-1	TRBV7-2	TGTGCCAGCAGCCCGAACCGGGACAGGGGGCACAATGAGCAGTTCTTC	CASSPNRDRGHNEQFF
-	many	TRBJ2-7	TRBV23-1	TGCGCCAGCAGTCAATCGCCTGCATACGAGCAGTACTTC	CASSQSPAYEQYF
-	many	TRBJ1-1	TRBV24-1	TGTGCCACCAGTGAATCTGCGAACACTGAAGCTTTCTTT	CATSESANTEAFF
TRBD2	many	TRBJ2-7	TRBV5-1	TGCGCCAGCAGCCCCGGGACTAGCGGCTTCTACGAGCAGTACTTC	CASSPGTSGFYEQYF
-	-	TRBJ2-1	TRBV20-1	TGCAGTGCTACGGTTCAGGCGGCCCCTGAGCAGTTCTTC	CSATVQAAPEQFF
TRBD1	few	TRBJ2-5	TRBV5-1	TGCGCCACCACAACGCCGGGACAGGGTGAAGAGACCCAGTACTTC	CATTTPGQGEETQYF
TRBD2	many	TRBJ2-1	TRBV7-2	TGTGCCAGCAGCTTTAGCGGGGGGAACTCCTACAATGAGCAGTTCTTC	CASSFSGGNSYNEQFF
TRBD1	many	TRBJ2-3	TRBV24-1	TGTGCCACCAGTGGCCGGGACAGCCGCACAGATACGCAGTATTTT	CATSGRDSRTDTQYF
TRBD2	-	TRBJ2-2	TRBV5-1	TGCGCCAGCAGCTTGTTAGCGGGAGGGCCGGCCGGGGAGCTGTTTTTT	CASSLLAGGPAGELFF
-	-	TRBJ1-1	TRBV7-9	TGTGCCAGCAGCTTAGACCAAGTGGCTTTCTTT	CASSLDQVAFF
TRBD1	many	TRBJ1-1	TRBV20-1	TGCAGTGCTAGAGATTCTGGACAGGGGGCTTATACTGAAGCTTTCTTT	CSARDSGQGAYTEAFF
-	few	TRBJ2-1	TRBV20-1	TGCAGTGCTAATAGGCGGAGCTCCTACAATGAGCAGTTCTTC	CSANRRSSYNEQFF
TRBD2	medium-sized	TRBJ2-7	TRBV7-8	TGTGCCAGCAGCTTAAGGGAGGGCTCCTACGAGCAGTACTTC	CASSLREGSYEQYF
-	-	TRBJ1-4	TRBV18	TGTGCCAGCTCACCAGTGGCAGGGACGAATGAAAAACTGTTTTTT	CASSPVAGTNEKLFF
-	many	TRBJ1-1	TRBV6-5	TGTGCCAGCAGTTCCATCTCAGGGAAGACTGAAGCTTTCTTT	CASSSISGKTEAFF
-	-	TRBJ2-1	TRBV27	TGTGCCAGCTTAAGGCAAGGAGAGCGAGAGCAGTTCTTC	CASLRQGEREQFF
-	few	TRBJ2-3	TRBV19	TGTGCCAGTATGGGACTGATCACAGATACGCAGTATTTT	CASMGLITDTQYF
-	-	TRBJ1-2	TRBV20-1	TGCAGTGCCCCCGAGGGGGACTATGGCTACACCTTC	CSAPEGDYGYTF
-	-	TRBJ1-1	TRBV9	TGTGCCAGCAGCGCTCAGAACACTGAAGCTTTCTTT	CASSAQNTEAFF
TRBD2	few	TRBJ2-3	TRBV5-1	TGCGCCAGCAGCCGAGGCGTAGCGGGTAGCACAGATACGCAGTATTTT	CASSRGVAGSTDTQYF
-	many	TRBJ1-4	TRBV5-1	TGCGCCAGCAGCTTTGGTCGGGGTGAAAAACTGTTTTTT	CASSFGRGEKLFF
-	many	TRBJ2-3	TRBV20-1	TGCAGTGCTGACAGACCATCGACAGATACGCAGTATTTT	CSADRPSTDTQYF
-	many	TRBJ2-3	TRBV5-5	TGTGCCAGCAGCTTCGGAAACCTGGCCCCAGATACGCAGTATTTT	CASSFGNLAPDTQYF
-	-	TRBJ2-5	TRBV20-1	TGCAGTGCTAGAGACGGGGAGACCCAGTACTTC	CSARDGETQYF
TRBD2	few	TRBJ2-3	TRBV3-1	TGTGCCAGCAGCCAAGTATCTAGCGGGAGAACAGATACGCAGTATTTT	CASSQVSSGRTDTQYF
TRBD2	many	TRBJ2-5	TRBV15	TGTGCCACAGAAAGCGGGAGAAGAGAGACCCAGTACTTC	CATESGRRETQYF
TRBD1	few	TRBJ1-1	TRBV6-5	TGTGCCAGCCGCGGAGGACAGGGCTGGAACACTGAAGCTTTCTTT	CASRGGQGWNTEAFF
-	-	TRBJ2-3	TRBV7-2	TGTGCCAGCAGCTTAGAGTTGGGGGCGGGCACAGATACGCAGTATTTT	CASSLELGAGTDTQYF
-	many	TRBJ2-5	TRBV20-1	TGCAGTGCTAGTGACGACCAACAGTACCAAGAGACCCAGTACTTC	CSASDDQQYQETQYF
-	-	TRBJ2-2	TRBV4-3	TGCGCCAGCAGCCAAGAAAGGGGGAGGGCCGGGGAGCTGTTTTTT	CASSQERGRAGELFF
TRBD1	many	TRBJ1-2	TRBV10-3	TGTGCCATCAGACCGGGACAGGGGGAGTCTGGCTACACCTTC	CAIRPGQGESGYTF
TRBD2	few	TRBJ2-1	TRBV29-1	TGCAGCGTGGACCCCTCACTAGCGGGGATGTTCAATGAGCAGTTCTTC	CSVDPSLAGMFNEQFF
-	few	TRBJ2-2	TRBV3-1	TGTGCCAGCAGCCTAACTAGGGGAACCGGGGAGCTGTTTTTT	CASSLTRGTGELFF
TRBD1	many	TRBJ2-2	TRBV28	TGTGCCAGCTGGACAGGCGGCGCCGGGCGGTTTTTT	CASWTGGAGRFF
TRBD1	-	TRBJ2-4	TRBV7-8	TGTGCCAGCAGCCTCGACAGGGTAGAGAACATTCAGTACTTC	CASSLDRVENIQYF
TRBD2	-	TRBJ2-5	TRBV12-3/TRBV12-4	TGTGCCAGCACCCTATGGGGGGGAGAGACCCAGTACTTC	CASTLWGGETQYF